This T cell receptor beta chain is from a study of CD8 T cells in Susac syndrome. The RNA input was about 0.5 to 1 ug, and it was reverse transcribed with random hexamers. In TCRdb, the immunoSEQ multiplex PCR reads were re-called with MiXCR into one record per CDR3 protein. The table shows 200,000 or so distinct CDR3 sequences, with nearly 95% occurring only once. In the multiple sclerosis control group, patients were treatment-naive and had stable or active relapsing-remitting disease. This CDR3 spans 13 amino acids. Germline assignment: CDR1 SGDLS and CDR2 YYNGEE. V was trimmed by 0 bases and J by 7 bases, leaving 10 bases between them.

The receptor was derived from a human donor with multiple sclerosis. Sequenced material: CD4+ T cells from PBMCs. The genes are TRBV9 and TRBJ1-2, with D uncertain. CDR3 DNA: TGTGCCAGCAGCGTAGGCCTTACGGGTGGCTACACCTTC. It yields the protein CASSVGLTGGYTF. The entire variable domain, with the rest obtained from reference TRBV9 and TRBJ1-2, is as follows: DSGVTQTPKHLITATGQRVTLRCSPRSGDLSVYWYQQSLDQGLQFLIQYYNGEERAKGNILERFSAQQFPDLHSELNLSSLELGDSALYFCASSVGLTGGYTFGSGTRLTVV.